This passage covers 2 T cell receptor beta chains from one sample sequenced in a study of blood T cell repertoires in COVID-19. Using immunoSEQ multiplex PCR, the repertoire was profiled, and TCRdb retains in-frame clones only, with some absent. The top ten hold approximately 5.2% of the sample, which has about 210,000 clones, roughly four fifths seen once. The sequencing input was peripheral blood. These receptor sequences come from a woman in her 70s with COVID-19, enrolled during active disease.

This chain uses TRBV7-2 with TRBJ2-1; D remains ambiguous. There are 14 residues in the CDR3. Trimming left V 5 bases short and J 3 bases short, with 11 bases between. Germline V CDR1 and CDR2: SGHTA, FQGNSA. The CDR3 reads CASSPEVLYNEQFF. CDR3 coding DNA: TGTGCCAGCAGCCCCGAGGTCCTCTACAATGAGCAGTTCTTC.

The rearrangement joins TRBV5-6 to TRBJ2-1; 8 bases are a match to TRBD2. The CDR3 has 13 amino acids. Germline-derived CDR1 and CDR2 are SGHDT and YYEEEE. The V gene end was trimmed by 4 bases and the J gene end by 8 bases; junction bases not matched to a gene: 5. CDR3 DNA sequence: TGTGCCAGCAGCCCTCGGGGGGGCGATGAGCAGTTCTTC. This sequence encodes CASSPRGGDEQFF.